Listed here are 4 T cell receptor beta chains from one sample, sequenced in a study of blood T cells in healthy people across ages. It was with a sample-barcoded 5' primer and a J-beta primer mix that a second PCR of roughly 6 to 11 cycles was run. TCRdb used MiXCR to reprocess the 5' RACE reads, holding one entry per CDR3 protein. The sample records more than 600,000 distinct CDR3 sequences, 20% to 25% being singletons. The same data also went into a second study, on T cells of mothers and their children.

Sequenced material: blood. The receptors originated from a boy under 18 in good health.

This clonotype was found a few times. The chain recombines TRBV28 with TRBJ2-5, with a possible D match to TRBD2 (6 bases). Germline CDR1 MDHEN, CDR2 SYDVKM. There are 15 residues in the CDR3. V lost 3 bases and J 5 bases, leaving 16 bases between the germline ends. The CDR3, as DNA: TGTGCCAGCAGTTTTTCGGGACTTTCGGGGGAGACCCAGTACTTC. Amino acids: CASSFSGLSGETQYF.

The chain has TRBV19 and TRBJ2-3; D might be TRBD1 or TRBD2, each matching 7 bases. V lost 5 bases to trimming and J lost 0 bases, with 18 bases between them. CDR3 length: 17 amino acids. The germline V gene has CDR1 LNHDA and CDR2 SQIVND (reference sequence). CDR3 DNA: TGTGCCAGTAGTGCGACAGGGAGGGGATTTAGCACAGATACGCAGTATTTT. As protein: CASSATGRGFSTDTQYF. Drawing the rest from reference TRBV19 and TRBJ2-3, the complete variable domain is DGGITQSPKYLFRKEGQNVTLSCEQNLNHDAMYWYRQDPGQGLRLIYYSQIVNDFQKGDIAEGYSVSREKKESFPLTVTSAQKNPTAFYLCASSATGRGFSTDTQYFGPGTRLTVL.

On this clonotype itself: A read error may produce the germline difference seen at one junction end. The chain is built from TRBV7-9 and TRBJ1-1; D gene ambiguous. The CDR3 length is 15 residues. The V gene's germline CDR1 is SEHNR and CDR2 FQNEAQ (reference sequence). In DNA form, the CDR3 reads TGCGCCAGCTTTGAGGGTTTTCATGGGAACACTGAAGCTTTCTTT. It encodes CASFEGFHGNTEAFF.

V is TRBV20-1 and J is TRBJ2-4; D unclear. CDR3 size: 13 residues. CDR1 is DFQATT, CDR2 SNEGSKA, per germline (reference sequence). Trimming stripped 3 bases from V and 1 base from J, with 7 bases between. The CDR3 sequence is CSASGPAKNIQYF. In DNA, the CDR3 is TGCAGTGCTAGCGGGCCGGCCAAAAACATTCAGTACTTC.